Sequencing of this TCR beta chain was carried out in a study of tumor and adjacent non-tumor tissue in lung cancer. Across the whole study: Histology: under 15 adenocarcinoma, a couple of squamous cell carcinoma, 1 small cell lung cancer. Some 4.2 million productive TCRbeta reads were obtained per sample on average. Patients were aged about 31 to 76, about 10 men and a handful of women, stage I to III.

CDR3 length: 16 residues. CDR1 LGHNA and CDR2 YSLEER come from the germline V gene. V lost 1 base to trimming and J lost 2 bases, with 9 bases between them. Three rounds of nested PCR, following a modified ARM-PCR protocol, produced the TCRbeta library. TCRdb analysed the multiplex PCR reads with MiXCR anew, one entry per CDR3 protein. Altogether around 100,000 distinct CDR3 sequences are present, 50% to 70% being singletons, with the ten largest covering roughly a fifth. The template was RNA from unsorted bulk tissue. More than 3 cm separated this lung sample from the edge of the tumor. In this sample, this clonotype turned up a few times. A much more abundant neighbour one base away suggests this may be a read error.

The specimen sequenced was distant non-tumor lung tissue. The origin of this receptor is a man aged 25 to 40 with non-small cell lung cancer. The chain is built from TRBV4-3 and TRBJ2-6; D not resolved. CDR3 sequence (DNA): TGCGCCAGCAGCCAAGGCGTGGGGACTGGGGCCAACGTCCTGACTTTC. Translating it yields CASSQGVGTGANVLTF.